The 32 T cell receptor beta chains given below trace back to one sample, sequenced in a study of OX40 agonist ivuxolimab in advanced cancers. The data were produced by immunoSEQ multiplex PCR, yet TCRdb's version contains in-frame clones alone and is incomplete. The sample holds about 69,000 clones, nearly 90% seen once. Sequencing was performed on CD4+ or CD8+ T cells sorted from blood, taken in a trial of the OX40 agonist ivuxolimab. The receptors shown here come from an adult with an advanced solid tumor such as melanoma, head and neck, liver or kidney cancer.

The V gene is TRBV7-2, the J gene TRBJ2-2; possibly TRBD1 for D (6 bases). The germline gives CDR1 SGHTA, CDR2 FQGNSA. The CDR3 contains 14 residues. The V gene lost 3 bases and the J gene lost 4 bases, with 9 bases spanning the gap. CDR3 DNA sequence: TGTGCCAGCAGCTTTGGGACACTCACCGGGGAGCTGTTTTTT. It yields the protein CASSFGTLTGELFF.

The rearrangement uses TRBV4-2 and TRBJ2-4, with 9 bases that match TRBD1. V lost 3 bases and J lost 9; bases outside the gene matches: 6. The CDR3 sequence is 14 residues long. Per germline, CDR1 LGHNA and CDR2 YNFKEQ. This chain's CDR3 is CASSQRTGDIIQYF. In DNA form, the CDR3 reads TGTGCCAGCAGCCAGCGGACAGGGGATATCATTCAGTACTTC.

The V and J genes are TRBV6-1 and TRBJ2-5; TRBD1 might be the D (5 bases). The CDR3 covers 15 residues. V was shortened by 7 bases and J by 0 bases, with 15 bases between the two germline ends. Germline CDR1 reads MNHNS; CDR2 reads SASEGT. The CDR3 region has the DNA TGTGCCAGCACGGCAGGGTCTGTATACCAAGAGACCCAGTACTTC. Amino acids: CASTAGSVYQETQYF.

Note on this clone: One end of the junction fails to match germline, which may point to a read error. The gene calls are TRBV7-9 and TRBJ1-5, with D perhaps TRBD1 (6 bases). Looked up from germline, CDR1 is SEHNR and CDR2 is FQNEAQ (reference sequence). The CDR3 totals 13 residues. The CDR3: CASSAGGNQPQHF. The CDR3, as DNA: TGTGCCAGCAGCGCCGGGGGCAATCAACCCCAGCATTTT. Together with reference TRBV7-9 and TRBJ1-5, the CDR3 gives the full variable domain: DTGVSQNPRHKITKRGQNVTFRCDPISEHNRLYWYRQTLGQGPEFLTYFQNEAQLEKSRLLSDRFSAERPKGSFSTLEIQRTEQGDSAMYLCASSAGGNQPQHFGDGTRLSIL.

The chain recombines TRBV29-1 with TRBJ2-2; a possible D gene is TRBD2 (5 bases). The CDR3 totals 14 residues. Germline CDR1 is SQVTM and CDR2 is ANQGSEA. Trimming shortened V by 0 bases and J by 5 bases, and 10 bases separated the two germline ends. The chain's CDR3 is CSVEDRGITGELFF. Here the CDR3 DNA reads TGCAGCGTTGAAGATAGAGGGATTACCGGGGAGCTGTTTTTT.

J is TRBJ2-7 and V is TRBV6-5; 8 nucleotides match TRBD1. This CDR3 contains 15 residues. Germline V gene sequence: CDR1 MNHEY, CDR2 SVGAGI. V gave up 5 bases and J gave up 2 bases; unmatched junction bases: 8. The CDR3 coding sequence is TGTGCCAGCAGTCGGATCTCGACAGGGGCCTACGAGCAGTACTTC. This sequence encodes CASSRISTGAYEQYF.

This clone has just a few counts. The CDR3 loop reads CAKHRASQPQHF. CDR3 in DNA: TGTGCCAAACACCGGGCGAGTCAGCCCCAGCATTTT. The chain links TRBV9 to TRBJ1-5; no reliable D call. Germline V gives CDR1 SGDLS, CDR2 YYNGEE. This CDR3 is built from 12 residues. Trimming removed 9 bases at V and 6 bases at J, with 13 bases between. The variable domain in full, with the rest retrieved from reference TRBV9 and TRBJ1-5, is DSGVTQTPKHLITATGQRVTLRCSPRSGDLSVYWYQQSLDQGLQFLIQYYNGEERAKGNILERFSAQQFPDLHSELNLSSLELGDSALYFCAKHRASQPQHFGDGTRLSIL.

The chain couples TRBV4-1 to TRBJ1-6; D is unresolved. V was cut by 4 bases and J by 0 bases, with 10 bases left in between. The CDR3 consists of 16 residues. Germline assignment: CDR1 MGHRA and CDR2 YSYEKL. As DNA, the CDR3 is TGCGCCAGCAGCCGAGAGTTGAGCTCCTATAATTCACCCCTCCACTTT. Translation: CASSRELSSYNSPLHF.

The J gene is TRBJ2-2, the V gene TRBV2; D is unresolved. The V end lost 2 bases, the J end lost 1 base, and 11 bases lay between the germline ends. The V gene's germline CDR1 is SNHLY and CDR2 FYNNEI. CDR3 length: 16 amino acids. CDR3 nucleotide sequence: TGTGCCAGCAGTGAACCCGGCGTCCTGAACACCGGGGAGCTGTTTTTT. It yields the protein CASSEPGVLNTGELFF.

The genes are TRBV4-3 and TRBJ1-2; D uncertain. Germline CDR1 is LGHNA and CDR2 is YSLEER. CDR3 size: 16 residues. Trimming stripped 2 bases from V and 4 bases from J, with 17 bases between. This CDR3 is CASSQWTSGSFYGYTF. The CDR3 bases are TGCGCCAGCAGCCAATGGACGTCTGGGTCCTTCTATGGCTACACCTTC.

The V gene is TRBV19, the J gene TRBJ2-6; maybe TRBD1 (5 bases). The CDR3 covers 14 residues. V was trimmed by 5 bases and J by 4 bases, leaving 9 bases between them. Germline CDR1 is LNHDA and CDR2 is SQIVND (reference sequence). The CDR3 sequence is CASSGATGANVLTF. CDR3 sequence (DNA): TGTGCCAGTAGTGGGGCTACGGGGGCCAACGTCCTGACTTTC.

The chain has TRBV28 and TRBJ1-2; D remains unclear. The CDR3 spans 11 residues. Germline V gene sequence: CDR1 MDHEN, CDR2 SYDVKM. Trimming cost V 2 bases and J 8 bases, with 6 bases left between them. CDR3 in amino acids: CASSLMGGYTF. The CDR3 bases are TGTGCCAGCAGTTTAATGGGGGGCTACACCTTC.

The chain recombines TRBV19 with TRBJ2-7, with TRBD2 identical over 7 bases. The V segment lost 6 bases and the J segment 3 bases; nucleotides outside the gene matches: 8. CDR3 length: 14 residues. The germline V gene encodes CDR1 LNHDA and CDR2 SQIVND (reference sequence). The CDR3 region is CASRRASGYYEQYF. Written as DNA, the CDR3 is TGTGCCAGTAGAAGAGCTAGCGGTTACTACGAGCAGTACTTC.

The CDR3 bases are TGTGCCAGCAGCCCGGTGCGTAGGATGAACACTGAAGCTTTCTTT. As protein: CASSPVRRMNTEAFF. The V and J genes are TRBV6-6 and TRBJ1-1; D is unclear. The CDR3 covers 15 residues. Trimming removed 6 bases from V and 0 bases from J, with 14 bases in between. In germline, CDR1 is MNHNY, CDR2 SVGAGI (reference sequence).

The rearrangement uses TRBV6-6 and TRBJ2-3, with D uncertain. Germline lookup yields CDR1 MNHNY and CDR2 SVGAGI (reference sequence). The CDR3 totals 11 residues. With 7 bases removed from V and 4 bases from J, the gap between germline ends came to 6 bases. The CDR3 loop is CASTNSDTQYF. As DNA, the CDR3 is TGTGCCAGCACGAACTCAGATACGCAGTATTTT.

This rearrangement joins TRBV27 to TRBJ2-3; possibly TRBD1 or TRBD2 for D (6 bases each). The V end was cut by 2 bases, the J end by 9 bases, with 21 bases between. The length of the CDR3 is 16 residues. Germline V gene sequence: CDR1 MNHEY, CDR2 SMNVEV (reference sequence). CDR3 region: CASSLRGQRRGGTQYF. DNA for the CDR3: TGTGCCAGCAGTTTACGCGGACAGCGGCGAGGGGGGACGCAGTATTTT.

The rearrangement links TRBV18 to TRBJ2-2, with a weak D call TRBD2 (6 bases). Deletions cut 3 bases from V and 7 bases from J, with 18 bases between. Looked up from germline, CDR1 is KGHSH and CDR2 is LQKENI. The CDR3 extends over 16 amino acids. CDR3 region: CASSPSSGVVVGELFF. DNA of the CDR3: TGTGCCAGCTCACCTTCTTCGGGAGTTGTGGTCGGGGAGCTGTTTTTT.

The J gene is TRBJ1-6, the V gene TRBV28; no reliable D call. The CDR3 is 14 residues long. Trimming stripped 6 bases from V and 7 bases from J, with 13 bases between. In germline, CDR1 is MDHEN, CDR2 SYDVKM. The CDR3 spells CASSLVSVNSPLHF. The CDR3 DNA reads TGTGCCAGCAGCCTGGTTTCTGTGAATTCACCCCTCCACTTT.

The V gene is TRBV18, the J gene TRBJ1-5, with TRBD1 as a possible D gene (5 bases). Trimming took 3 bases from V and 1 from J, leaving 13 bases between them. The CDR3 covers 16 residues. Germline CDR1 is KGHSH and CDR2 is LQKENI. DNA for the CDR3: TGTGCCAGCTCACCCCGCAGGACAATAAGCAATCAGCCCCAGCATTTT. Protein: CASSPRRTISNQPQHF.

In DNA, the CDR3 is TGTGCCAGCACGGATACTCGGCTCGGCACAGATACGCAGTATTTT. Residues: CASTDTRLGTDTQYF. The chain combines TRBV27 with TRBJ2-3; D is undetermined. The V end lost 7 bases, the J end lost 1 base, and 15 bases lay between the germline ends. In germline, CDR1 is MNHEY, CDR2 SMNVEV (reference sequence). This CDR3 is built from 15 residues.

The chain couples TRBV5-6 to TRBJ2-5; D may be TRBD2 (6 bases). Germline CDR1 is SGHDT and CDR2 is YYEEEE. V lost 3 bases and J 5 bases, leaving 29 bases between the germline ends. The CDR3 covers 19 residues. CDR3: CASSSTWILATSRRETQYF. In DNA, the CDR3 is TGTGCCAGCAGCTCGACCTGGATCCTAGCGACCTCCCGTAGGGAGACCCAGTACTTC.

The chain recombines TRBV7-3 with TRBJ2-5; no clear D. In germline, CDR1 is SGHTA, CDR2 FQGTGA. There are 13 residues in the CDR3. The germline V and J ends were trimmed by 0 bases and 3 bases, with 5 bases remaining between them. The CDR3 protein is CASSLTSKETQYF. The CDR3 region has the DNA TGTGCCAGCAGCTTAACGTCGAAAGAGACCCAGTACTTC.

CDR3 loop: CASIPDQQGPDTQYF. CDR3 nucleotide sequence: TGTGCCAGCATCCCGGATCAACAGGGCCCAGATACGCAGTATTTT. The chain combines TRBV6-1 with TRBJ2-3; possibly TRBD1 for D (6 bases). Germline V gene sequence: CDR1 MNHNS, CDR2 SASEGT. The CDR3 has 15 residues. The V gene lost 7 bases and the J gene lost 4 bases, with 18 bases spanning the gap.

This clone was detected a few times. The rearrangement joins TRBV7-2 to TRBJ2-5; TRBD2 matches at 7 bases. Germline CDR1 SGHTA, CDR2 FQGNSA. The CDR3 loop spans 16 amino acids. J was trimmed by 2 bases and V by 2 bases; bases with no gene match: 8. CDR3 bases: TGTGCCAGCAGCTTACTATCGGGAGGTTCTCAAGAGACCCAGTACTTC. Residues: CASSLLSGGSQETQYF.

The chain recombines TRBV4-2 with TRBJ2-4; D is perhaps TRBD2 (6 bases). The CDR3 covers 13 residues. The V gene lost 4 bases and the J gene lost 9 bases, with 13 bases spanning the gap. Per germline, CDR1 LGHNA and CDR2 YNFKEQ. The CDR3 DNA reads as TGTGCCAGCAGCCTCGGGAGCTCCGTCATTCAGTACTTC. This sequence encodes CASSLGSSVIQYF.

The gene calls are TRBV6-6 and TRBJ1-5; D ambiguous. The V and J ends lost 7 bases and 1 base respectively, with 11 bases between them. This CDR3 comprises 14 residues. Germline values: CDR1 MNHNY, CDR2 SVGAGI (reference sequence). The CDR3 bases are TGTGCCAGCAACTTGGCGGGAAGCAATCAGCCCCAGCATTTT. Its protein is CASNLAGSNQPQHF.

V gene TRBV7-9 combines with J gene TRBJ1-2; 7 nucleotides match TRBD1. This CDR3 region has 12 residues. V was clipped by 4 bases and J by 7 bases; unmatched bases: 3. The V gene's germline CDR1 is SEHNR and CDR2 FQNEAQ (reference sequence). Written as DNA, the CDR3 is TGTGCCAGCAGCTCGACAGGGATTGGCTACACCTTC. Amino acids: CASSSTGIGYTF.

The chain carries TRBV19 and TRBJ1-2; 9 nucleotides line up with TRBD1. There are 14 residues in the CDR3. Per germline, CDR1 LNHDA and CDR2 SQIVND (reference sequence). The V and J ends lost 6 bases and 8 bases, in that order; junction bases with no gene match: 10. The CDR3 DNA reads TGTGCCAGTAGGGCCCCCTGGACAGGGGAAGGCTACACCTTC. Amino acid sequence: CASRAPWTGEGYTF.

The chain combines TRBV20-1 with TRBJ2-7; D unclear. This CDR3 is 11 amino acids long. Germline CDR1 reads DFQATT; CDR2 reads SNEGSKA (reference sequence). V was trimmed by 3 bases and J by 5 bases, leaving 8 bases between them. The CDR3 here is CSASGLHEQYF. CDR3 nucleotides: TGCAGTGCTAGTGGGCTCCACGAGCAGTACTTC.

This clone was observed once. This rearrangement joins TRBV28 to TRBJ2-1; no firm D call. Trimming took 2 bases from V and 7 from J, leaving 12 bases between them. Germline CDR1 MDHEN, CDR2 SYDVKM. This CDR3 contains 14 residues. In DNA, the CDR3 is TGTGCCAGCAGTTTAACGAGAAGAGCTAATGAGCAGTTCTTC. This encodes CASSLTRRANEQFF.

In nucleotides, the CDR3 is TGTGCCAGCAGTCTCCGGTATGACCACGAGCAGTACTTC. It encodes CASSLRYDHEQYF. This sequence joins TRBV7-8 and TRBJ2-7, with D unclear. The V end lost 6 bases, the J end lost 5 bases, and 14 bases lay between the germline ends. The CDR3 sequence is 13 residues long. Per germline, CDR1 SGHVS and CDR2 FQNEAQ.

The rearrangement joins TRBV6-1 to TRBJ1-1; D is undetermined. Looked up from germline, CDR1 is MNHNS and CDR2 is SASEGT. Trimming pared 8 bases from V and 4 bases from J, leaving 14 bases between. The CDR3 has 13 amino acids. The CDR3 nucleotides read TGTGCCAGCTATATCGGGGTCGGCACTGAAGCTTTCTTT. Its protein is CASYIGVGTEAFF.